Included here is one T cell receptor (beta chain) sequence, with context. The antigen remains unidentified. Using immunoSEQ multiplex PCR, the repertoire was profiled, and TCRdb retains in-frame clones only, with some absent. The sample lists around 98,000 clones, about 83% seen once, with approximately 0.54% in the top ten. The source of the sample is a study of OX40 agonist ivuxolimab in advanced cancers. Study conclusions and caveats: There were also nonresponders showing low normalized T-cell clonal expansion.

Looked up from germline, CDR1 is DFQATT and CDR2 is SNEGSKA (reference sequence). V was trimmed by 6 bases and J by 8 bases, leaving 10 bases between them. This CDR3 is built from 11 residues. Excluded were patients having autoimmune disease history or systemic immunosuppression. This clonotype was sampled from an adult with an advanced solid tumor such as melanoma, head and neck, liver or kidney cancer. The sample consisted of CD4+ or CD8+ T cells sorted from blood, taken in a trial of the OX40 agonist ivuxolimab. V is TRBV20-1 and J is TRBJ1-4; D is unresolved. The CDR3 DNA follows: TGCAGTGCACCGACCGGGGAAAAACTGTTTTTT. Translated: CSAPTGEKLFF.